These 8 T cell receptor beta chains share one sample of origin, sequenced in a study of shared clonotypes between healthy human individuals. Here immunoSEQ multiplex PCR was the method, and the copy in TCRdb shows in-frame clones only, minus some. The data contain approximately 640,000 clones, roughly 91% of them singletons. The sequenced sample was memory CD8+ T cells from PBMCs. Described subset: CD45RO+ cells pooled with CCR7-negative TemRA cells. The receptors were sampled from a man aged 18 to 30 in good health. Some clones in this sample may be carry-over from other donors' samples.

The rearrangement joins TRBV11-2 to TRBJ2-7; D unclear. CDR3 length equals 13 residues. V was cut by 1 base and J by 2 bases, with 6 bases left in between. In germline, CDR1 is SGHAT, CDR2 FQNNGV. CDR3 amino acids: CASSLVVAYEQYF. The CDR3 coding sequence is TGTGCCAGCAGCTTAGTGGTAGCCTACGAGCAGTACTTC.

This clone was observed a handful of times. V is TRBV9 and J is TRBJ2-7; D is perhaps TRBD2 (6 bases). Trimming left V 3 bases short and J 5 bases short, with 15 bases between. The CDR3 length is 14 residues. Germline CDR1 and CDR2: SGDLS and YYNGEE. CDR3 sequence reads: CASSGPNGSHEQYF. In nucleotides, the CDR3 is TGTGCCAGCAGCGGTCCTAACGGGAGCCACGAGCAGTACTTC.

The rearrangement links TRBV5-6 to TRBJ1-1, with 7 bases identical to TRBD1. The CDR3 extends over 14 amino acids. Looked up from germline, CDR1 is SGHDT and CDR2 is YYEEEE. The junction had 4 bases not matched to a gene; V was cut back by 0 bases and J by 5 bases. The CDR3 region is CASSLATGRTEAFF. CDR3 nucleotide sequence: TGTGCCAGCAGCTTGGCGACAGGGCGGACTGAAGCTTTCTTT.

This rearrangement joins TRBV4-3 to TRBJ2-7; TRBD2 matches 7 bases. CDR3 length equals 19 residues. V lost 2 bases and J lost 0; bases outside the gene matches: 16. CDR1 is LGHNA and CDR2 is YSLEER in the germline V gene. CDR3 coding DNA: TGCGCCAGCAGCCAAAAGCCCCTCACCGGACTAGTACTCTCCTACGAGCAGTACTTC. It yields the protein CASSQKPLTGLVLSYEQYF.

Turning to this clone: A read error is the likely source, as a far larger clone sits one nucleotide away. The chain employs TRBV6-1 and TRBJ2-7; D is undetermined. V lost 10 bases and J lost 2, with 15 bases in between. The CDR3 has 13 amino acids. Germline V gene data show CDR1 as MNHNS and CDR2 as SASEGT. CDR3 protein: CANRWTSPYEQYF. The CDR3 coding sequence is TGTGCCAACCGCTGGACCTCCCCCTACGAGCAGTACTTC.

V and J are TRBV28 and TRBJ2-5, with 13 bases that match TRBD2. Germline values: CDR1 MDHEN, CDR2 SYDVKM. With V trimmed by 7 bases and J by 1 base, 3 bases remained unmatched. CDR3 length: 15 residues. The CDR3 protein is CASTRTSGSQETQYF. The CDR3 DNA reads TGTGCCAGCACCCGGACTAGCGGGAGCCAAGAGACCCAGTACTTC. The whole variable domain, filled in from reference TRBV28 and TRBJ2-5, reads DVKVTQSSRYLVKRTGEKVFLECVQDMDHENMFWYRQDPGLGLRLIYFSYDVKMKEKGDIPEGYSVSREKKERFSLILESASTNQTSMYLCASTRTSGSQETQYFGPGTRLLVL.

The genes are TRBV7-2 and TRBJ2-1; 8 bases match TRBD2. This CDR3 comprises 16 residues. The junction had 8 bases not matched to a gene; V was cut back by 3 bases and J by 4 bases. Germline CDR1 is SGHTA and CDR2 is FQGNSA. The CDR3 loop is CASSLSGRNDYNEQFF. The CDR3 DNA follows: TGTGCCAGCAGCTTGAGCGGGAGAAACGATTACAATGAGCAGTTCTTC.

This chain uses TRBV6-1 with TRBJ2-7, with a weak D call TRBD1 (5 bases). The CDR3 contains 14 residues. Trimming removed 1 base from V and 2 bases from J, with 9 bases in between. Looked up from germline, CDR1 is MNHNS and CDR2 is SASEGT. The CDR3 bases are TGTGCCAGCAGTGAAGGGACAAGAGCCTACGAGCAGTACTTC. It translates to CASSEGTRAYEQYF.